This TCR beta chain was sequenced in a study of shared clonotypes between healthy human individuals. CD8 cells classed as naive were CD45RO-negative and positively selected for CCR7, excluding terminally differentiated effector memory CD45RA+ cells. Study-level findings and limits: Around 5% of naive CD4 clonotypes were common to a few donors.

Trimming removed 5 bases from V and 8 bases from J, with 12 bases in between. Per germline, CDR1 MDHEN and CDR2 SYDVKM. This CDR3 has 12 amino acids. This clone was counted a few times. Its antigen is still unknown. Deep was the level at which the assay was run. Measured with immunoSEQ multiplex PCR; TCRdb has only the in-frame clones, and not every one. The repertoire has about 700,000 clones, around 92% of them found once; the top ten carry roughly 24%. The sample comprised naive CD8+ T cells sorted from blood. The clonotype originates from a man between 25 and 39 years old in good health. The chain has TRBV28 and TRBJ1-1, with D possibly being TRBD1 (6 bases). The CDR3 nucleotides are TGTGCCAGCAGTGGAAACAGGGCGGAAGCTTTCTTT. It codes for CASSGNRAEAFF.